This T cell receptor beta chain was identified in a study of T cell responses to AZD1222 COVID-19 vaccine (dated by TCRdb to about 2021). In the study overall: AZD1222 recipients with second doses at about 4 weeks or about 12 weeks were pooled, because spike-specific TCR depth and breadth did not differ between schedules. Trial participants were enrolled by age into 18-55, 56-69 and 70-plus year subgroups, with around 140, 26 and 57 TCR-sequenced participants respectively. A total of more than 230 trial participants underwent TCR sequencing, of whom some 210 received two doses of AZD1222 and some 26 received two doses of the MenACWY control vaccine.

What the study reported, not specific to this receptor: Nearly half of unique spike-specific TCRs reportedly recognized epitopes outside regions mutated in the B.1.351 and B.1.1.7 variants. The whole spike protein was spanned by vaccine-associated CD4 TCRs, and dominant responses were seen in regions 160-218 and 743-854. After two AZD1222 doses, spike-specific TCR breadth and depth were significantly higher than at day 0 and than in MenACWY recipients. In the small 56-69-year group, the increase in depth fell short of significance, most likely because of low power. No day 14 peak-response samples were available, so repertoires were characterized only after the peak T cell response. Conclusions about previously exposed vaccinees are limited because only a handful of AZD1222 recipients were SARS-CoV-2 seropositive at baseline. Most participants were white British and females outnumbered males, and the authors suggested that clonal diversity may have been underestimated.

Compared with germline, V lacks 3 bases and J lacks 5 bases; bases without a gene match: 7. From cysteine to phenylalanine, the CDR3 is 15 amino acids long. The DNA shown is the 45-base CDR3, in frame from base 1. The germline V gene (reference sequence) supplies CDR1 DFQATT and CDR2 SNEGSKA. The CDR3 regions of human TCRbeta chains were analyzed by immunosequencing. The published analysis was carried out like this. Repertoire TCRs were checked for matches against a reference library of SARS-CoV-2-specific TCRs that had been generated using the MIRA antigen-specificity platform. Breadth meant the fraction of unique TCRs that were SARS-CoV-2-associated, whereas depth meant the fraction of total T cells that were SARS-CoV-2-associated. Each spike-specific TCR was assigned to its reactive spike region and to a CD4 or CD8 class using the MIRA data. Log10-transformed breadth and depth values were compared by one-way ANOVA with Sidak's multiple comparisons tests. TCRdb carries this immuneACCESS record with in-frame sequences only. Its versions omit some clonotypes, under half of them owing to an unresolved V gene in the studies checked, with the rest unexplained. That table supplies the V and J calls and clone size; D and trimming were determined from the DNA. Recorded for this sample are fewer than 150,000 clones; 90% of them occurred a single time. About 3.5% of the sample is in the top ten clones.

What this sample's time point label stands for: baseline before first vaccination. Vaccinee samples came from UK trials COV001 and COV002, including a single-blind randomized controlled phase 2/3 trial of AZD1222 (ChAdOx1 nCoV-19) in healthy adults. For TCRbeta chain sequencing, PBMC samples from trial participants were taken at day 0 and at day 28 after the second dose. Notes on this clone: Its binding antigen is unknown. The input lacks base qualities; no much larger clone sits a single base away.

Here the chain combines TRBV20-1 and TRBJ2-1; 10 of the junction bases match TRBD2. The origin of this receptor is an adult in good health. This sample comprised peripheral blood, obtained on day 0 of AZD1222 vaccination. The nucleotides are TGCAGTGCTAGTCGCCCTAGCGGGAGAGACAATGAGCAGTTCTTC. The resulting protein is CSASRPSGRDNEQFF.